A selection of T cell receptor beta chains follows, all from one sample in a study of tumor T cells in aggressive B-cell lymphoma. Assay used: immunoSEQ multiplex PCR; TCRdb lists only in-frame clones, some missing. The sample has 3,000 or so clones, 65% to 90% seen once. Material for sequencing was tumor tissue. Source of these receptors: an adult with diffuse large B cell lymphoma. CDR3s leave out the opening cysteine and the closing phenylalanine or tryptophan.

cdr3_aa,j_call,v_call
ASSLGQGARNEQF,TRBJ2-1,TRBV6-4
ASSLVQGFNEKLF,TRBJ1-4,TRBV7-8
AWRRGQANTGELF,TRBJ2-2,TRBV30
ASSSGQVDSEQY,TRBJ2-7,TRBV11-3
ASSELPTGEVTEAF,TRBJ1-1,TRBV6-1
ASSRVPGQGSAPQH,TRBJ1-5,TRBV5-1
SVVGTSGGSNTGELF,TRBJ2-2,TRBV29-1
ASSPRARGRISNTEAF,TRBJ1-1,TRBV9
ASNPGTTNNSPLH,TRBJ1-6,TRBV27
ASSQWLRGNYGYT,TRBJ1-2,TRBV4-1
ATRDRGLGDGELF,TRBJ2-2,TRBV6-1
AWTPIRSSGNTIY,TRBJ1-3,TRBV30
ASSFSLDTQY,TRBJ2-3,TRBV5-1
ASSAMKQGNSPLH,TRBJ1-6,TRBV14
ASSYSGELF,TRBJ2-2,TRBV27
ASSPNYGTGNEKLF,TRBJ1-4,TRBV18
AWSYGATAYEQY,TRBJ2-7,TRBV30
ASSATSGNTIY,TRBJ1-3,TRBV6-1
ASSMDFAETQY,TRBJ2-5,TRBV2
ASKGAQYNEQF,TRBJ2-1,TRBV19
ASSPSGGWGDTQY,TRBJ2-3,TRBV2
ASSADRVVGYT,TRBJ1-2,TRBV6-5
ASSPGQLSYEQY,-,TRBV28
ASSERAGGPLAETQY,TRBJ2-5,TRBV9
ASSLDPGQPNYGYT,TRBJ1-2,TRBV5-6
AWKSGQGRQPQH,TRBJ1-5,TRBV30
ASSVGTDASYEQY,TRBJ2-7,TRBV9
ASSARRGAHSGNTIY,TRBJ1-3,TRBV7-8
ASSLNVYTSYNEQF,TRBJ2-1,TRBV7-2
ASSPTGDTQY,TRBJ2-3,TRBV18
ASSAGTATSGAQETQY,TRBJ2-5,TRBV5-1
ASSQDRWGLTPIQY,TRBJ2-4,TRBV4-2
ASSATGGIEAF,TRBJ1-1,TRBV9
ASSHGTDTQY,TRBJ2-3,TRBV7-2
TSSEGSLCTSRANVLT,TRBJ2-6,TRBV1
ASTGGGVENEQF,TRBJ2-1,TRBV6-1
ASSLERGETQY,TRBJ2-5,TRBV4-2
ASSLSGQGQNEQF,TRBJ2-1,TRBV7-9
ASSRVNSPLH,TRBJ1-6,TRBV6-6
ASSFTGPREKLF,TRBJ1-4,TRBV5-1
ASTSQGDTQY,TRBJ2-3,TRBV6-5
ASSVVGRGAIEAF,TRBJ1-1,TRBV7-8
SIDFTPGMNYEQF,TRBJ2-1,TRBV29-1
ASSPGLDSSYEQF,TRBJ2-1,TRBV27
SVDSTGMNTEAF,TRBJ1-1,TRBV29-1
ASSETDQRSRLF,TRBJ2-2,TRBV2
ASSVSSGGYNEQF,TRBJ2-1,TRBV6-5
ASREQGVMRGYT,TRBJ1-2,TRBV28
ASSKGTSGGYQETQY,TRBJ2-5,TRBV5-4
ASKRGTAVVEKLF,TRBJ1-4,TRBV2
ASRDFFGGERDNEQF,TRBJ2-1,TRBV9
ASFQGLNTEAF,TRBJ1-1,TRBV18